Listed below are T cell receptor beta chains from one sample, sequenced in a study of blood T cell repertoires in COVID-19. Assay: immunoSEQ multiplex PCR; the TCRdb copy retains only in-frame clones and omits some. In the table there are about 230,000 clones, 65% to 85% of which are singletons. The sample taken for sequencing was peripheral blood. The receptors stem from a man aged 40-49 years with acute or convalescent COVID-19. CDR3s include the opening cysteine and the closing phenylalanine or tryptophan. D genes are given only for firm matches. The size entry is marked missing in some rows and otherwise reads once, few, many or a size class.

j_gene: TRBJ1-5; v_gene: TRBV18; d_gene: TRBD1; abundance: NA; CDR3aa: CASSPPGQGYSNQPQHF; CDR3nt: TGTGCCAGCTCACCACCAGGACAGGGGTATAGCAATCAGCCCCAGCATTTT
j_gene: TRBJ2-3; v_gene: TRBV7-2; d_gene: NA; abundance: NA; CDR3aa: CASSYPSTDTQYF; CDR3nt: TGTGCCAGCAGCTACCCTAGTACAGATACGCAGTATTTT
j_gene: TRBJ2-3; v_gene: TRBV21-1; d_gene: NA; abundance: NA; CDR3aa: CASSEKRMGLAGGGDTQYF; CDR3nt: TGTGCCAGCAGCGAGAAGAGGATGGGACTAGCGGGAGGGGGGGATACGCAGTATTTT
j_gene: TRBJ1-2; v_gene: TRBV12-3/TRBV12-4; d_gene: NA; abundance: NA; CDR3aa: CASSPDRNYGYTF; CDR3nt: TGTGCCAGCAGCCCGGACAGAAATTATGGCTACACCTTC
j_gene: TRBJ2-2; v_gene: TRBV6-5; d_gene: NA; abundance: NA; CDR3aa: CASSYGQGPGELFF; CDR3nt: TGTGCCAGCAGTTACGGCCAGGGCCCCGGGGAGCTGTTTTTT
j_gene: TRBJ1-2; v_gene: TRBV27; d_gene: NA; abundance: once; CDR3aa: CASSLRGGSVGYTF; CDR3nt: TGTGCCAGCAGTTTACGGGGGGGGTCTGTAGGCTACACCTTC
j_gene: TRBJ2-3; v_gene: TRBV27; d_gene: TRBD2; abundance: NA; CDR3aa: CASSFRFSGSVADTQYF; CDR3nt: TGTGCCAGCAGTTTCCGGTTTAGCGGGAGCGTCGCAGATACGCAGTATTTT
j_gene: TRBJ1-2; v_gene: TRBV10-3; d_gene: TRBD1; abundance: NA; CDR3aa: CAISERQGTYGYTF; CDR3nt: TGTGCCATCAGTGAGAGACAGGGTACCTATGGCTACACCTTC
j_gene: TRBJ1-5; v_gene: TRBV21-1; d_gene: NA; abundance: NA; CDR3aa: CASSERDRASFPNQPQHF; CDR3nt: TGTGCCAGCAGCGAAAGGGACAGGGCCTCTTTTCCCAATCAGCCCCAGCATTTT
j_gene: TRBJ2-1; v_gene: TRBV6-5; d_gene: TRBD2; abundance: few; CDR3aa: CASMRTSAVYNEQFF; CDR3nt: TGTGCCAGCATGAGGACTAGCGCTGTCTACAATGAGCAGTTCTTC
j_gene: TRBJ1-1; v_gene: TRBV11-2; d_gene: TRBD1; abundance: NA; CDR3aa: CASSPGTGYGGTEAFF; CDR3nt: TGTGCCAGCAGCCCCGGGACAGGGTATGGGGGGACTGAAGCTTTCTTT
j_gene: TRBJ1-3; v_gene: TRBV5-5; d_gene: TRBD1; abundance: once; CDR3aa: CAGSPGTVLRNTIYF; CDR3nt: TGTGCCGGCAGCCCTGGGACAGTTCTCCGAAACACCATATATTTT
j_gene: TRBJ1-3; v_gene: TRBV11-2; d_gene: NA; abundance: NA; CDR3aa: CASSSLQGAGNTIYF; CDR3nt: TGTGCCAGCAGCTCGCTCCAGGGTGCTGGAAACACCATATATTTT
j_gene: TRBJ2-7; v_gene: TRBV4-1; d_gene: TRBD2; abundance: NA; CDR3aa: CASSQTSGSLYEQYF; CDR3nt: TGCGCCAGCAGCCAGACTAGCGGGAGTCTATACGAGCAGTACTTC
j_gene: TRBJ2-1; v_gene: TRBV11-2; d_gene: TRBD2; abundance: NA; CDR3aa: CASSPRTSGSWSYNEQFF; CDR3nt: TGTGCCAGCAGCCCACGGACTAGCGGGAGTTGGTCCTACAATGAGCAGTTCTTC
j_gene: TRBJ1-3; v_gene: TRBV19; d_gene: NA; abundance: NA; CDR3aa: CASSVRQSSSGNTIYF; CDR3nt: TGTGCCAGTAGTGTCCGACAGAGCAGCTCTGGAAACACCATATATTTT
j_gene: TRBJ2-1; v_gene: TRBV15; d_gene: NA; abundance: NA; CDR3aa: CATSRALGGVSEQFF; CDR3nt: TGTGCCACCAGCAGGGCCCTGGGGGGAGTGAGTGAGCAGTTCTTC
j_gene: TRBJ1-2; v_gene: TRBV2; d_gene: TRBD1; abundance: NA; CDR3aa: CASRQGAINYGYTF; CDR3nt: TGTGCCAGCAGGCAGGGGGCAATCAACTATGGCTACACCTTC
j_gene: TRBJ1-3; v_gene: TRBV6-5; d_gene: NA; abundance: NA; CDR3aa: CASSSVSSGNTIYF; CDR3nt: TGTGCCAGCAGCTCTGTCAGCTCTGGAAACACCATATATTTT
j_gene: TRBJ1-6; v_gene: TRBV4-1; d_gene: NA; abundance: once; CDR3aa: CASSKNRVSPLHF; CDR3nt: TGCGCCAGCAGCAAAAACAGGGTTTCACCCCTCCACTTT
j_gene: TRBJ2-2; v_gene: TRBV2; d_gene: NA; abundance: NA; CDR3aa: CASRTWGDTGELFF; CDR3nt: TGTGCCAGCAGGACTTGGGGCGATACCGGGGAGCTGTTTTTT
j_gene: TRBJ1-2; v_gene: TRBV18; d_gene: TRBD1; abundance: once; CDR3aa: CASSAGQGEDGYTF; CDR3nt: TGTGCCAGCTCAGCGGGACAGGGGGAGGATGGCTACACCTTC
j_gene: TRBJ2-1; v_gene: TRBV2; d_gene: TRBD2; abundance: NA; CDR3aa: CASSTLMGLANEQFF; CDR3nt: TGTGCCAGCAGTACATTAATGGGACTAGCCAATGAGCAGTTCTTC
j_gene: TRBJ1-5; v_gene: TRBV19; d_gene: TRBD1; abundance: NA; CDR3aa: CASRWTGGYQPQHF; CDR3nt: TGTGCCAGTAGATGGACAGGGGGATATCAGCCCCAGCATTTT
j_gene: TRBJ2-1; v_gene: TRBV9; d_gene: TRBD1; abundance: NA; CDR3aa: CASSIWTGSSYNEQFF; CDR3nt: TGTGCCAGCAGCATTTGGACAGGAAGCTCCTACAATGAGCAGTTCTTC
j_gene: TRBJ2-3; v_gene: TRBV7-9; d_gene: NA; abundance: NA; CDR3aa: CASSFSGERGTDTQYF; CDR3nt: TGTGCCAGCAGCTTCAGTGGGGAGCGGGGCACAGATACGCAGTATTTT
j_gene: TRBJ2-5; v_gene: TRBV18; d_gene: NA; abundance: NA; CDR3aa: CASSPQTAETQYF; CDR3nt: TGTGCCAGCTCACCACAGACAGCCGAGACCCAGTACTTC
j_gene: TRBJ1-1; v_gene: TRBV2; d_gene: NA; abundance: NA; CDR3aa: CASYTGMNTEAFF; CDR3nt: TGTGCCAGTTATACAGGAATGAACACTGAAGCTTTCTTT
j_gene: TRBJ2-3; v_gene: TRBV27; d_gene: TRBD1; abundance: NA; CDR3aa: CASSHGTAFSWSDTQYF; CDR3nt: TGTGCCAGCAGCCACGGGACAGCCTTTTCATGGTCAGATACGCAGTATTTT
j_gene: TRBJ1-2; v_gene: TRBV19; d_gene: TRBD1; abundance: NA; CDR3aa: CASSPRTGATGGYTF; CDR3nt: TGTGCCAGTAGTCCTAGGACAGGAGCGACCGGCGGCTACACCTTC
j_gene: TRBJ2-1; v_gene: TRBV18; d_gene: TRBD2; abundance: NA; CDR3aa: CASSATSELYNEQFF; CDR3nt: TGTGCCAGCTCAGCGACTAGCGAGCTTTACAATGAGCAGTTCTTC
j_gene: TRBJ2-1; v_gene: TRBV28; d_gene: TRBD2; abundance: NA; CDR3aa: CATGRDPGLAGAFYHEQFF; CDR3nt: TGTGCCACCGGGCGAGACCCCGGACTAGCGGGAGCCTTCTACCATGAGCAGTTCTTC
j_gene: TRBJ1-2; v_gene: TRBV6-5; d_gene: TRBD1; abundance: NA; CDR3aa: CASSYERQGTLYGYTF; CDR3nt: TGTGCCAGCAGTTACGAAAGACAGGGGACCCTCTATGGCTACACCTTC
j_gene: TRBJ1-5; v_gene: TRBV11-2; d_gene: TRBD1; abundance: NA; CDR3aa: CASSLSGQGGSQPQHF; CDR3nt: TGTGCCAGCAGCTTATCGGGACAGGGGGGAAGTCAGCCCCAGCATTTT
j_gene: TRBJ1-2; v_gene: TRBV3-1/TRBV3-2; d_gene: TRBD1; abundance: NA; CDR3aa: CASSHGTGRNGYGYTF; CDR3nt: TGTGCCAGCAGCCACGGGACAGGGAGGAATGGCTATGGCTACACCTTC
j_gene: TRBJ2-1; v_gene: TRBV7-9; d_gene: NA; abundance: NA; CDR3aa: CASSGLAAAYNEQFF; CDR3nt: TGTGCCAGCAGCGGATTAGCGGCAGCCTACAATGAGCAGTTCTTC
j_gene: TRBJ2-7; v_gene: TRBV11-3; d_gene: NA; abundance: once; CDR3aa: CASSTNGGVYEQYF; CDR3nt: TGTGCCAGCAGTACAAATGGCGGGGTTTACGAGCAGTACTTC
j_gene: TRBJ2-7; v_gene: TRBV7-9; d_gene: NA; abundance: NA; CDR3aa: CASTYRETREQYF; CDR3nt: TGTGCCAGCACCTACAGGGAGACGAGGGAGCAGTACTTC
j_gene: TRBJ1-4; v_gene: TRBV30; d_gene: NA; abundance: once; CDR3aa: CAWSFPVSGATNEKLFF; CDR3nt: TGTGCCTGGAGTTTCCCGGTTAGCGGAGCAACTAATGAAAAACTGTTTTTT
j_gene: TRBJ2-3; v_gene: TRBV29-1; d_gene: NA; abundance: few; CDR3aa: CSGGTSFGDTQYF; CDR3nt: TGCAGCGGCGGGACTTCATTCGGAGATACGCAGTATTTT
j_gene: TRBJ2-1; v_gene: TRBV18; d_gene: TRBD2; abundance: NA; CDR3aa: CASSPVMRGSNEQFF; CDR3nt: TGTGCCAGCTCACCGGTCATGCGCGGGAGTAATGAGCAGTTCTTC
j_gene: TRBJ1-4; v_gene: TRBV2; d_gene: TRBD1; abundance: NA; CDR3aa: CASSLDRVANEKLFF; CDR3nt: TGTGCCAGCAGCTTAGACAGGGTGGCTAATGAAAAACTGTTTTTT